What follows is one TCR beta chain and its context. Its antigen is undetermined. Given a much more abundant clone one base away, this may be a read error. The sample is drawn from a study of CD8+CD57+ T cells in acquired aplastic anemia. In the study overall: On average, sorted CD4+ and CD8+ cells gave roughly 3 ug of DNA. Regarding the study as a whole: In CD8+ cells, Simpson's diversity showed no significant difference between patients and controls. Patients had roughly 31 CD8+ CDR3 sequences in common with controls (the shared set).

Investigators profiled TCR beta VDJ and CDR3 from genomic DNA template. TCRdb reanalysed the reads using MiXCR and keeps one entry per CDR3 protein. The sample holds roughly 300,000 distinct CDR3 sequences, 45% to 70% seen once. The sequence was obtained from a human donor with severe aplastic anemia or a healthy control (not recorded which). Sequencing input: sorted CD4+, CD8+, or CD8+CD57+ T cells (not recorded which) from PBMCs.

CDR3 amino acids: CAISPLRGANTEAFF. Written as DNA, the CDR3 is TGTGCCATCAGTCCCCTCCGGGGGGCGAACACTGAAGCTTTCTTT. The rearrangement uses TRBV10-3 and TRBJ1-1; D may be TRBD1 (6 bases). This CDR3 contains 15 residues. The V end lost 5 bases, the J end lost 1 base, and 14 bases lay between the germline ends. The germline CDR1 and CDR2 sequences are ENHRY and SYGVKD.